The T cell receptor (beta chain) under discussion was sequenced for a study of molecular identifiers for immune sequencing clone quantification. Both previously described methods and listed TCR primers were employed to make bulk TCR libraries. TCRdb analysed the PCR reads with MiXCR anew, one entry per CDR3 protein. The repertoire consists of approximately 320,000 distinct CDR3 sequences, with about 23% occurring once and the leading ten covering approximately 0.74%. This clonotype was recorded a few times. Compared with germline, one end of the junction differs, possibly owing to a read error. The sample consisted of naive CD8+ T cells from blood, with Jurkat cell RNA spiked in. Specified subset: FACS-sorted CD8+CD4-CCR7+CD45RA+ naive T cells. This clonotype was sampled from a human donor in good health. Some libraries in this study had Jurkat cell RNA spiked in.

CDR3 region: CASSLEGGDLDF. The CDR3 DNA is TGTGCCAGCAGCTTAGAGGGGGGGGATTTGGACTTC. This rearrangement joins TRBV13 to TRBJ2-7; D possibly corresponds to TRBD2 (7 bases). CDR3 size: 12 residues. The germline V gene encodes CDR1 PRHDT and CDR2 FYEKMQ (reference sequence).